The sequence of this T cell receptor (beta chain) was determined in a study of blood T cell repertoires in COVID-19. Overall study context: Acute and convalescent COVID-19 samples came from the United States, Italy and Spain. Sample material is recorded as cDNA or gDNA derived from T cells, B-cell-depleted T cells, or PBMCs.

As processed by the authors: Estimation of nucleated cell counts relied on the amplification of reference gene primers. The data were produced by immunoSEQ multiplex PCR, yet TCRdb's version contains in-frame clones alone and is incomplete. That table gives V, J and clone size, and the DNA gave D and trimming. The data show over 200,000 clones, roughly 81% seen once. From germline, CDR1 is MDHEN and CDR2 SYDVKM. V was pared by 11 bases and J by 6 bases, with 10 bases between. This CDR3 spans 11 amino acids. The sequenced sample was peripheral blood. The sequence came from a woman in her fifties or sixties with active or convalescent COVID-19. The J gene is TRBJ2-2, the V gene TRBV28; TRBD1 is a possible D gene (6 bases). This CDR3 reads CACQGSGELFF. CDR3 coding DNA: TGTGCCTGTCAGGGGTCCGGGGAGCTGTTTTTT.